This T cell receptor (beta chain) was sequenced for a study of T-cell memory formation after mild COVID-19. Study-level background: The TCR clusters were mostly specific to one donor.

Each CDR3 protein gets one entry after TCRdb re-called the 5' RACE reads with MiXCR. The profile covers under 250,000 distinct CDR3 sequences, with approximately 15% appearing a single time and 2.1% taken by the ten largest. Study-wide results and caveats: Within pre-infection memory, some responding clones were found, suggesting cross-reactive memory joined. A second wave expanding day 15 to 37 was CD4+-biased; contracting clones were balanced.

The CDR3 is made up of 15 amino acids. Germline CDR1 is SGDLS and CDR2 is YYNGEE. Trimming removed 4 bases at V and 6 bases at J, with 16 bases between. A remark on this clonotype: Its antigen is undetermined.

V usage is TRBV9 and J usage is TRBJ2-2; D may be TRBD2 (5 bases). Source material: PBMCs or a T cell subset sorted from them (not recorded which). The receptor comes from an adult woman who had mild COVID-19 (a few samples of this study predate the infection). Cell type and time point are not known. The CDR3 spells CASSLAGVEAGELFF. Here the CDR3 DNA reads TGTGCCAGCAGCCTCGCCGGGGTAGAGGCCGGGGAGCTGTTTTTT.